Listed below are T cell receptor beta chains from one sample, sequenced in a study of T cell repertoires in cytomegalovirus infection. MiXCR, run by TCRdb on the reads, gives a single entry per CDR3 protein. The table lists hundreds of thousands of distinct CDR3 sequences, over 7.5% of them singletons. Sequencing was carried out using PBMCs. Source of these receptors: a human donor in good health (CMV status not recorded). Some clones in this sample may be carry-over from other donors' samples. Both conserved end residues are part of each CDR3. D genes are given only for firm matches. Clone size is stated in some rows and not others, as once, few, many or a class when expanded.

>many|TRBV7-2|.|TRBJ2-1
CASSLRGFGEQFF
TGTGCCAGCAGCTTAAGGGGTTTCGGTGAGCAGTTCTTC
>.|TRBV4-3|TRBD2|TRBJ2-2
CASSQDMELAGGPSTGGLFF
TGCGCCAGCAGCCAAGATATGGAACTAGCGGGAGGGCCTAGCACCGGGGGGCTGTTTTTT
>.|TRBV4-2|TRBD2|TRBJ2-2
CASSQDPGGSFGGELFF
TGTGCCAGCAGCCAAGATCCGGGCGGGAGCTTTGGCGGGGAGCTGTTTTTT
>.|TRBV20-1|TRBD2|TRBJ2-3
CSAISGSRADTQYF
TGCAGTGCTATTAGCGGGAGTAGGGCAGATACGCAGTATTTT
>.|TRBV5-6|.|TRBJ2-2
CASSPLIGELFF
TGTGCCAGCAGCCCTCTCATCGGGGAGCTGTTTTTT
>many|TRBV7-2|.|TRBJ2-3
CASSLGGGPIDTQYF
TGTGCCAGCAGCTTGGGGGGGGGGCCTATAGATACGCAGTATTTT
>many|TRBV6-5|.|TRBJ2-7
CASSGSTGRLNEQYF
TGTGCCAGCAGTGGATCGACAGGGAGGCTGAACGAGCAGTACTTC
>.|TRBV7-2|.|TRBJ2-7
CASSAPGLQQYF
TGTGCCAGCAGCGCTCCGGGTTTGCAGCAGTACTTC
>.|TRBV6-1|TRBD2|TRBJ2-1
CASSERPPSGSGNEQFF
TGTGCCAGCAGTGAGCGGCCCCCTAGCGGGAGTGGAAATGAGCAGTTCTTC
>many|TRBV7-4|.|TRBJ2-4
CASSLPVVGQGRTKNIQYF
TGTGCCAGCAGCTTACCCGTTGTTGGGCAGGGGAGAACCAAAAACATTCAGTACTTC
>.|TRBV7-8|TRBD1|TRBJ2-1
CASSLAGTGPYNEQFF
TGTGCCAGCAGCTTAGCGGGGACAGGCCCTTACAATGAGCAGTTCTTC
>many|TRBV7-6|.|TRBJ2-7
CASSLDTGTNEQYF
TGTGCCAGCAGCTTAGATACAGGGACCAACGAGCAGTACTTC
>few|TRBV2|TRBD1|TRBJ2-3
CASRKDRHPTDTQYF
TGTGCCAGCAGGAAGGACAGGCACCCCACAGATACGCAGTATTTT
>few|TRBV5-4|.|TRBJ2-2
CASSMGNGLTGELFF
TGTGCCAGCAGCATGGGGAACGGGCTAACCGGGGAGCTGTTTTTT
>many|TRBV27|.|TRBJ2-7
CAGRTYEQYF
TGTGCCGGTCGGACCTACGAGCAGTACTTC
>many|TRBV7-2|TRBD2|TRBJ2-7
CASSLAGLAVDEQYF
TGTGCCAGCAGCTTAGCGGGACTAGCGGTAGACGAGCAGTACTTC
>many|TRBV7-2|.|TRBJ1-5
CASSLGGPNQPQHF
TGTGCCAGCAGCTTAGGAGGGCCTAATCAGCCCCAGCATTTT
>few|TRBV30|.|TRBJ1-2
CAWTRVAAREQGYTF
TGTGCCTGGACGAGAGTAGCAGCGAGGGAACAAGGCTACACCTTC
>.|TRBV12-3/TRBV12-4|.|TRBJ1-2
CASSRIRAGGTF
TGTGCCAGCAGTAGGATCCGGGCCGGAGGAACCTTC
>.|TRBV20-1|.|TRBJ1-6
CSATEGRTDNSPLHF
TGCAGTGCCACAGAAGGGAGGACTGATAATTCACCCCTCCACTTT
>many|TRBV7-8|TRBD2|TRBJ2-7
CASSLNSGSIYEQYF
TGTGCCAGCAGCTTAAATAGCGGGAGTATTTACGAGCAGTACTTC
>.|TRBV19|.|TRBJ1-5
CASSRGSLQPQHF
TGTGCCAGTAGTCGAGGTTCGCTTCAGCCCCAGCATTTT
>few|TRBV19|TRBD1|TRBJ2-6
CASSNQGATGANVLTF
TGTGCCAGTAGTAATCAGGGGGCTACTGGGGCCAACGTCCTGACTTTC
>.|TRBV5-1|TRBD2|TRBJ2-1
CASSLVSGGSLGEQFF
TGCGCCAGCAGCTTGGTCAGCGGGGGTAGCCTAGGTGAGCAGTTCTTC
>few|TRBV6-5|TRBD1|TRBJ2-2
CASSPGRDRVSTGELFF
TGTGCCAGCAGTCCGGGCCGGGACAGGGTCTCCACCGGGGAGCTGTTTTTT
>.|TRBV7-3|.|TRBJ2-2
CASSPRTRNTGELFF
TGTGCCAGCAGCCCCCGGACCCGGAACACCGGGGAGCTGTTTTTT
>many|TRBV7-2|TRBD2|TRBJ2-3
CASSLVFGGGASTDTQYF
TGTGCCAGCAGCTTAGTTTTTGGCGGGGGGGCAAGCACAGATACGCAGTATTTT